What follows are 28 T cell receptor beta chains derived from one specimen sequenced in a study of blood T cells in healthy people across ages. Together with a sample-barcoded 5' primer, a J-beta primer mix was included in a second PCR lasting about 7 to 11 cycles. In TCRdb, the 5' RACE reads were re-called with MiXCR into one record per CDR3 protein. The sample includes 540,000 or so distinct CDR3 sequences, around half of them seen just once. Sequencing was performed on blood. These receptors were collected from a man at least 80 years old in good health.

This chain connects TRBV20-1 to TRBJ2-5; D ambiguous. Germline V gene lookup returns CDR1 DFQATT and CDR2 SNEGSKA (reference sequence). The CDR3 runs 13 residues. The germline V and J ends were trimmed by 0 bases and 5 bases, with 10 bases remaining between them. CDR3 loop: CSARDAFRETQYF. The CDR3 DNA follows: TGCAGTGCTAGAGATGCCTTCCGGGAGACCCAGTACTTC.

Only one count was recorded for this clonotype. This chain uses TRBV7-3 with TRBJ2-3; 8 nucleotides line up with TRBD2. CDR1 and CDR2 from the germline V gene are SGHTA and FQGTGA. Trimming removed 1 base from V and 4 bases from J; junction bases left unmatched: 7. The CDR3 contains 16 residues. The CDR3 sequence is CASSLSSGSGSDTQYF. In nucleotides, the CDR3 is TGTGCCAGCAGCTTAAGCAGCGGGAGCGGTTCAGATACGCAGTATTTT.

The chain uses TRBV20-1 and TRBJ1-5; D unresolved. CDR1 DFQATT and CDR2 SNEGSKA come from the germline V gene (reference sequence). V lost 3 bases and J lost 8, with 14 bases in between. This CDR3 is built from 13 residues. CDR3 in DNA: TGCAGTGCTAGCGTGGCAGAGATGAAGCCCCAGCATTTT. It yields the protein CSASVAEMKPQHF.

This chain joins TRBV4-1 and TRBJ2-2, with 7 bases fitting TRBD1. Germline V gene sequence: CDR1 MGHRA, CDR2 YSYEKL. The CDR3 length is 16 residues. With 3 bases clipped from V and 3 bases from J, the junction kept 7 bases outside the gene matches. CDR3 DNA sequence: TGCGCCAGCAGCCATCTGAAAGGGGGCGACACCGGGGAGCTGTTTTTT. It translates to CASSHLKGGDTGELFF.

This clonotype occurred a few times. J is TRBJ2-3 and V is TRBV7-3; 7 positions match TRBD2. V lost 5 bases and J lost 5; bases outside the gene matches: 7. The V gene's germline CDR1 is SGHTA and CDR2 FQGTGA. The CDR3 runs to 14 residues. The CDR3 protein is CASSPGLDLDTQYF. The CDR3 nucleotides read TGTGCCAGCAGCCCCGGACTAGATCTAGATACGCAGTATTTT.

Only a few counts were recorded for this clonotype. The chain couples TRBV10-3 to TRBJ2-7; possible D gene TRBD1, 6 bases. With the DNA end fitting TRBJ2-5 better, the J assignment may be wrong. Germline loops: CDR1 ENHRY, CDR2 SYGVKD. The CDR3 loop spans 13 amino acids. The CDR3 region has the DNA TGTGCCATCAGTGGTACAGGGCGAGAGACCCAGTACTTC. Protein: CAISGTGRETQYF.

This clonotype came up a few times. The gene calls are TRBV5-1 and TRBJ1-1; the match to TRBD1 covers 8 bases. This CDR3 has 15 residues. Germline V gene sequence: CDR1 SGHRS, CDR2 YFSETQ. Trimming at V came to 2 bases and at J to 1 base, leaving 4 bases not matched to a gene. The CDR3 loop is CASSLQTGENTEAFF. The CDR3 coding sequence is TGCGCCAGCAGCTTACAGACAGGGGAGAACACTGAAGCTTTCTTT. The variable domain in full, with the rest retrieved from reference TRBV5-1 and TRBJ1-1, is KAGVTQTPRYLIKTRGQQVTLSCSPISGHRSVSWYQQTPGQGLQFLFEYFSETQRNKGNFPGRFSGRQFSNSRSEMNVSTLELGDSALYLCASSLQTGENTEAFFGQGTRLTVV.

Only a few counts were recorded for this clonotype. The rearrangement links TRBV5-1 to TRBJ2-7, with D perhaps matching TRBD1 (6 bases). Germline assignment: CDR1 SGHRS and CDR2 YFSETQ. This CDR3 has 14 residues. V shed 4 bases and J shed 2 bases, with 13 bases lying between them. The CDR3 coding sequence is TGCGCCAGCAGCCGGACAGAGCGCACCTACGAGCAGTACTTC. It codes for CASSRTERTYEQYF.

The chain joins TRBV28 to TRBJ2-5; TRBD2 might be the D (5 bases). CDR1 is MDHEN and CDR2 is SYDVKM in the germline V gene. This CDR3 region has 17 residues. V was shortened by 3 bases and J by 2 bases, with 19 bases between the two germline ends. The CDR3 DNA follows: TGTGCCAGCAGTTTCCTCCCGGGCCTGGAGGTACAAGAGACCCAGTACTTC. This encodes CASSFLPGLEVQETQYF.

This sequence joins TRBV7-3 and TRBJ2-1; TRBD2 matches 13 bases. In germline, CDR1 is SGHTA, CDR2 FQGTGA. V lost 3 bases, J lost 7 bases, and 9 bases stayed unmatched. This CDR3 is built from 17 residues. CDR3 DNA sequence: TGTGCCAGCAGCTTCCCGACTAGCGGGGGGCGATTGAATGAGCAGTTCTTC. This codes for CASSFPTSGGRLNEQFF.

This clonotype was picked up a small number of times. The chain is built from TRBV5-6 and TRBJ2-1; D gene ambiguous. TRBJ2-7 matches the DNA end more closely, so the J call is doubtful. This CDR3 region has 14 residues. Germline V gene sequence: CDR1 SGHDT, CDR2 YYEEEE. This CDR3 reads CASSLADTYNEQYF. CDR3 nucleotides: TGTGCCAGCAGCTTGGCAGACACCTACAATGAGCAGTACTTC.

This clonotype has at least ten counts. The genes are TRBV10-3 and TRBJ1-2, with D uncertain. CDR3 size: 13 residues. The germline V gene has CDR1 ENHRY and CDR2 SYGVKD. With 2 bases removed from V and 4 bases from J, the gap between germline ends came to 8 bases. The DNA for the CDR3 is TGTGCCATCAGTGAGGGACTCAGCTATGGCTACACCTTC. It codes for CAISEGLSYGYTF.

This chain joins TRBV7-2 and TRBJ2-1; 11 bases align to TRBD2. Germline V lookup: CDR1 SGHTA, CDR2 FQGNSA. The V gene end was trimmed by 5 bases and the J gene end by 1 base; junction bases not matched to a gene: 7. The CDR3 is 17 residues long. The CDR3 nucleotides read TGTGCCAGCAGCCAAACCCTAGCGGGAGGTTCCTACAATGAGCAGTTCTTC. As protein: CASSQTLAGGSYNEQFF.

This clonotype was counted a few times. For the CDR3, the DNA is TGTGCCAGCAGTACGGGGGCGAACACCGGGGAGCTGTTTTTT. Translating it yields CASSTGANTGELFF. This sequence joins TRBV6-6 and TRBJ2-2; maybe TRBD2 (6 bases). The germline CDR1 and CDR2 sequences are MNHNY and SVGAGI (reference sequence). This CDR3 region has 14 residues. Trimming shortened V by 5 bases and J by 0 bases, and 7 bases separated the two germline ends.

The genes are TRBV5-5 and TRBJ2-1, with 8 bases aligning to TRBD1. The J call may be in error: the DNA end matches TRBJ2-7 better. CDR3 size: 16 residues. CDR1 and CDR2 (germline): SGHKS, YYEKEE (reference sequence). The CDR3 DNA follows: TGTGCCAGCAGCTCCAGGACAGGGAGCTCCTACAATGAGCAGTACTTC. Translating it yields CASSSRTGSSYNEQYF.

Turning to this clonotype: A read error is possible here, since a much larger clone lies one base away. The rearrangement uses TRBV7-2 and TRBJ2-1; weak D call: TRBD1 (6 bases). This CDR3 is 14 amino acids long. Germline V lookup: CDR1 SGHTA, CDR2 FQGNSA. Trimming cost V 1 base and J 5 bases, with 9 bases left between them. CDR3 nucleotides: TGTGCCAGCAGCTTAGACTGGACAGACAATGAGCAGTTCTTC. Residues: CASSLDWTDNEQFF.

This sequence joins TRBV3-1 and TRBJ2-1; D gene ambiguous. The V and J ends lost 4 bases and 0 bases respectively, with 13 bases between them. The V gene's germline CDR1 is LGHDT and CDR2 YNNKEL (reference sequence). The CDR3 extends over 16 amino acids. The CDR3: CASSRGPASSYNEQFF. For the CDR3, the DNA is TGTGCCAGCAGCCGCGGACCCGCGAGCTCCTACAATGAGCAGTTCTTC.

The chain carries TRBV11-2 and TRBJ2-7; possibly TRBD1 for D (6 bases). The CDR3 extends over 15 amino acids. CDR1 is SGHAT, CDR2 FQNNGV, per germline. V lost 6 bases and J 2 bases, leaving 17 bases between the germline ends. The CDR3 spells CASRHRVGGTYEQYF. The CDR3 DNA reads TGTGCCAGCAGACACAGGGTAGGGGGAACCTACGAGCAGTACTTC.

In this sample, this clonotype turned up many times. In nucleotides, the CDR3 is TGTGCCAGCAGTTACTCTGGGGTCGGCTATGGCTACACCTTC. It yields the protein CASSYSGVGYGYTF. This chain uses TRBV6-5 with TRBJ1-2; D remains unclear. The CDR3 contains 14 residues. Germline V gives CDR1 MNHEY, CDR2 SVGAGI. V gave up 0 bases and J gave up 4 bases, with 9 bases separating them.

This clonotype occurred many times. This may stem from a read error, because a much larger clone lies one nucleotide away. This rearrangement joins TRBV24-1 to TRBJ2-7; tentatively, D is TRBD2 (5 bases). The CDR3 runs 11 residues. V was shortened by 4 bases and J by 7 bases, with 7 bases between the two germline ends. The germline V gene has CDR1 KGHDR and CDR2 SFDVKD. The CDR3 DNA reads TGTGCCACCAGTGACGGGGATGAGCAGTACTTC. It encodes CATSDGDEQYF.

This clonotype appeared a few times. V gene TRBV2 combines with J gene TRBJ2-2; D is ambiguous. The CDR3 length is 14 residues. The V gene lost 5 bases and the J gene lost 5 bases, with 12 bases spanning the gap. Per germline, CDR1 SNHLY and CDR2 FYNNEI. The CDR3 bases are TGTGCCAGCAGTAATCCGGGTTCGACCGGGGAGCTGTTTTTT. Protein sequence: CASSNPGSTGELFF.

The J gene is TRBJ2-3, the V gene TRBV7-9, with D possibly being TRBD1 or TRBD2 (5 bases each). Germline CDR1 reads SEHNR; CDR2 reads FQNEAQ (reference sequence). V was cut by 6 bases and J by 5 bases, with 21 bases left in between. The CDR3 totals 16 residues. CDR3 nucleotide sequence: TGTGCCAGCAGAGAGACTGGGGACGCAGCCCTAGATACGCAGTATTTT. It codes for CASRETGDAALDTQYF.

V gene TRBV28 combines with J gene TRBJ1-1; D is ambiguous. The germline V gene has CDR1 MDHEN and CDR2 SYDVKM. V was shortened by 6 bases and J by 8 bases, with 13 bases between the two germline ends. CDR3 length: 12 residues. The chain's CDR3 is CASSRTPREAFF. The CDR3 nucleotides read TGTGCCAGCAGCCGCACGCCCAGGGAAGCTTTCTTT.

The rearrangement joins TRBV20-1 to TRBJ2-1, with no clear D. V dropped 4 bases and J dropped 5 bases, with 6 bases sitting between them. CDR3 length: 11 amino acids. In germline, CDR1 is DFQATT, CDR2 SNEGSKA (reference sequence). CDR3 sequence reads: CSAKSNNEQFF. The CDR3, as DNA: TGCAGTGCTAAGTCAAACAATGAGCAGTTCTTC.

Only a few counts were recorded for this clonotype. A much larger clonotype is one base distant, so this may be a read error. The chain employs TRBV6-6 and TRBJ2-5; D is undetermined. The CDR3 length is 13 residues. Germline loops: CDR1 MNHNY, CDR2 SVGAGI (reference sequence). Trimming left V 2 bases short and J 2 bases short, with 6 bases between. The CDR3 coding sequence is TGTGCCAGCAGTTACGGGCGGCAAGAGACCCAGTACTTC. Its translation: CASSYGRQETQYF.

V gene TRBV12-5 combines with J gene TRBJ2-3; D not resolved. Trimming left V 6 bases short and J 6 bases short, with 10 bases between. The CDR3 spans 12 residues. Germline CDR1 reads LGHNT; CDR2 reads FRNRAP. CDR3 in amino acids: CASGGPGDTQYF. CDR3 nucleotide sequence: TGTGCTAGTGGAGGGCCCGGGGATACGCAGTATTTT.

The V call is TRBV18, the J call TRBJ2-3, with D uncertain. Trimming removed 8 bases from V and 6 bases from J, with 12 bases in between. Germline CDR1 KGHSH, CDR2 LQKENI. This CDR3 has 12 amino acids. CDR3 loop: CASLQLGDTQYF. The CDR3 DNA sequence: TGTGCCAGCCTGCAGCTAGGTGATACGCAGTATTTT.

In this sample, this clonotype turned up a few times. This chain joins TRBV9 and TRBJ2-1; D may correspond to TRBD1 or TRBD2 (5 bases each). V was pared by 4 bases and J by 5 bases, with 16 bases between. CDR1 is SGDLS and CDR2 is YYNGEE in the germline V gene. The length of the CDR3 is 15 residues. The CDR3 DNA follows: TGTGCCAGCAGCCGACGCCGGGACGCCCACAATGAGCAGTTCTTC. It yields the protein CASSRRRDAHNEQFF. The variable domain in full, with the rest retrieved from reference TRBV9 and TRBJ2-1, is DSGVTQTPKHLITATGQRVTLRCSPRSGDLSVYWYQQSLDQGLQFLIQYYNGEERAKGNILERFSAQQFPDLHSELNLSSLELGDSALYFCASSRRRDAHNEQFFGPGTRLTVL.